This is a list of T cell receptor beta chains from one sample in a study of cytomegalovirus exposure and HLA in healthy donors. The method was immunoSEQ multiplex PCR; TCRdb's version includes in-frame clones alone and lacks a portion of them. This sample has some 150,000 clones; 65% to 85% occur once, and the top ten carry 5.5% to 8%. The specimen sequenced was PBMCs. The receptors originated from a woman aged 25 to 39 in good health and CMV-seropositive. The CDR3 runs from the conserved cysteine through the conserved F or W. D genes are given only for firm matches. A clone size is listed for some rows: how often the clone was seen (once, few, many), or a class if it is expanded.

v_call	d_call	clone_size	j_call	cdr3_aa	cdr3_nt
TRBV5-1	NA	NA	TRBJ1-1	CASSLGANTEAFF	TGCGCCAGCAGCTTGGGGGCGAACACTGAAGCTTTCTTT
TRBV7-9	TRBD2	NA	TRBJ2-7	CASSTPGTSGDYEQYF	TGTGCCAGCAGCACCCCCGGGACTAGCGGGGACTACGAGCAGTACTTC
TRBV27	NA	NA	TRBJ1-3	CASRTGTGNTIYF	TGTGCCAGCAGAACAGGGACTGGAAACACCATATATTTT
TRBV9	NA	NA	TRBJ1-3	CASSVEEQGTGNTIYF	TGTGCCAGCAGCGTAGAAGAACAGGGTACTGGAAACACCATATATTTT
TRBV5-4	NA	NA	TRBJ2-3	CASSLGATRTSTDTQYF	TGTGCCAGCAGCTTGGGGGCGACACGGACTAGCACAGATACGCAGTATTTT
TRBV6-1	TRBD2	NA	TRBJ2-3	CASSEFSSGAGTDTQYF	TGTGCCAGCAGTGAATTCAGTAGCGGGGCTGGCACAGATACGCAGTATTTT
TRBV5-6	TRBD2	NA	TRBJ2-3	CASSPSGFSGVSDTQYF	TGTGCCAGCAGCCCCTCAGGTTTTAGCGGGGTGTCAGATACGCAGTATTTT
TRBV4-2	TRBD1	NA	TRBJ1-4	CASSQDRANEKLFF	TGTGCCAGCAGCCAGGACAGGGCGAATGAAAAACTGTTTTTT
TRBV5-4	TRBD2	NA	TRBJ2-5	CASSLWRGKQTQYF	TGTGCCAGCAGCTTGTGGCGGGGGAAGCAGACCCAGTACTTC
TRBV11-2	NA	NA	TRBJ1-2	CASSLGPDSPGYTF	TGTGCCAGCAGCTTAGGGCCGGACAGTCCTGGCTACACCTTC
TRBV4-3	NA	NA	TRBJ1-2	CASSQGVYGSNYGYTF	TGCGCCAGCAGCCAAGGTGTTTATGGCAGTAACTATGGCTACACCTTC
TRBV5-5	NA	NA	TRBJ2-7	CASTLRVGAYEQYF	TGTGCCAGCACCCTTAGGGTAGGGGCCTACGAGCAGTACTTC
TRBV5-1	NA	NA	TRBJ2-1	CATRRAPPDNEQFF	TGCGCCACTAGGCGAGCACCTCCGGACAATGAGCAGTTCTTC
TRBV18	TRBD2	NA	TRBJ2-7	CASSPLAGGSFEQYF	TGTGCCAGCTCACCACTAGCGGGGGGTTCGTTCGAGCAGTACTTC
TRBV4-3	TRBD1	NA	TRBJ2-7	CASSQEGFGTDSYEQYF	TGCGCCAGCAGCCAAGAAGGTTTTGGGACAGATTCCTACGAGCAGTACTTC
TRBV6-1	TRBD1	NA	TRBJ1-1	CASRGDRANTEAFF	TGTGCCAGCAGGGGGGACAGGGCAAACACTGAAGCTTTCTTT
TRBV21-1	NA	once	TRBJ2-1	CASSKALRASSYNEQFF	TGTGCCAGCAGCAAAGCGCTCAGGGCCTCCTCCTACAATGAGCAGTTCTTC